This section outlines one T cell receptor (beta chain) sequence together with its context. Per the original data handling: It was from reference gene primer amplification that nucleated cell counts were estimated. TCRdb keeps only in-frame clones here, not all; method: immunoSEQ multiplex PCR. V, J and clone size reflect that table, while D and trimming were determined from the DNA. In the table there are a few hundred thousand clones, under 90% of which are singletons. Germline CDR1 and CDR2: SQVTM and ANQGSEA. The CDR3 totals 14 residues. V shed 2 bases and J 4 bases; nucleotides not matched to a gene: 7. The record originates from a study of blood T cell repertoires in COVID-19. Background on the study: COVID-19 samples from acute and convalescent phases originated in the United States, Italy and Spain.

The chain has TRBV29-1 and TRBJ2-5; 7 bases line up with TRBD2. Sequenced: PBMCs or T cells enriched from blood (not recorded which). The receptor was isolated from a woman aged 60-75 years who had recovered from COVID-19. CDR3 sequence (DNA): TGCAGCGTTGAAAAGGGTAGCGGGCGAGAGACCCAGTACTTC. This translates into CSVEKGSGRETQYF.